This T cell receptor beta chain was sequenced for a study of cytomegalovirus exposure and HLA in healthy donors. Researchers ran the PCR with 60 Vbeta and 13 Jbeta primers. Using immunoSEQ multiplex PCR, the repertoire was profiled, and TCRdb retains in-frame clones only, with some absent. The table shows about 240,000 clones, with roughly four fifths occurring only once. Germline V gene lookup returns CDR1 WSHSY and CDR2 SAAADI. CDR3 length equals 13 residues. V gave up 3 bases and J gave up 2 bases, with 5 bases separating them. With respect to this clone: The antigen remains undetermined.

Study results and limitations: As was reported, the HLA-A and HLA-B alleles of most subjects were accurately predicted from TCR beta sequences. A later look showed TCR association rates differing by HLA locus, highest for DRB1 and lowest for HLA-C. Analysis performed later showed TCR beta chains linked to HLA being more clonally expanded than equally common others. In a later analysis, at a false discovery rate of 0.05, 16,951 TCR beta sequences were associated with HLA alleles.

What was sequenced was PBMCs. The receptor was isolated from a woman in her sixties or seventies in good health and CMV-seropositive. The V call is TRBV10-2, the J call TRBJ1-3, with D possibly TRBD1 on 5 matching bases. CDR3 coding DNA: TGCGCCAGCAGTGACAGGGCTGGAAACACCATATATTTT. Amino acids: CASSDRAGNTIYF.